There are many counts of the clone carrying this TCR beta chain. What it recognizes is unknown. The data originate from a study of T cells in Graves' hyperthyroidism and ophthalmopathy. General study points: A model of 13 V-J features distinguished ophthalmopathy from stable hyperthyroidism.

V was trimmed by 0 bases and J by 3 bases, leaving 9 bases between them. Germline CDR1 and CDR2: DFQATT and SNEGSKA (reference sequence). CDR3 length equals 15 residues. Newly diagnosed hyperthyroidism patients aged 18 to 65 years had disease lasting under 2 months. Amplification of TCR beta CDR3 regions used RNA as the template. First-round RT-PCR with HTBI primers amplified the TCR CDR3 region. Via MiXCR, TCRdb re-called the multiplex PCR reads, giving one row per CDR3 protein. The table shows 500,000 to 750,000 distinct CDR3 sequences, with roughly 46% occurring only once. This rearrangement joins TRBV20-1 to TRBJ1-6; tentatively, D is TRBD1 (6 bases). Sequenced input: peripheral blood or thyroid tissue (not recorded which). The clonotype was recovered from a woman aged 18-35 years with Graves' hyperthyroidism. Here the CDR3 DNA reads TGCAGTGCTAGAGAAGGGGGGGTCTATAATTCACCCCTCCACTTT. Translation: CSAREGGVYNSPLHF.